This TCR beta chain was sequenced in a study of shared clonotypes between healthy human individuals. V lost 5 bases and J lost 2; bases outside the gene matches: 15. CDR1 and CDR2 (germline): SGHVS, FQNEAQ. The CDR3 has 19 residues. Profiled with immunoSEQ multiplex PCR; TCRdb holds only in-frame clones, not every one. Counted here are 2 million or so clones, 85% to 95% occurring once; the ten biggest clones make up 0.13%. The chain recombines TRBV7-8 with TRBJ2-5; 12 bases map to TRBD2. The sequenced sample was naive CD4+ T cells sorted from blood. Subset noted: CD45RA+ positively selected. This receptor was obtained from a young man in good health. This CDR3 is CASSPPPASGRVGQETQYF. Here the CDR3 DNA reads TGTGCCAGCAGCCCCCCCCCTGCTAGCGGGAGGGTGGGGCAAGAGACCCAGTACTTC.